The next 2 T cell receptor beta chains were all read from a single sample in a study of blood T cell repertoires in COVID-19 (dated by TCRdb to 2019 to 2021). The library came from the immunoSEQ multiplex PCR assay. The clones in this table, taken by TCRdb from immuneACCESS, are in-frame only. Not every clone is retained; where verified, under half of the shortfall comes from an unresolved V gene, and the cause of the rest is unknown. The sample profile shows more than 150,000 clones; less than 90% of them were found once. Around 21% of the sample is taken by the ten largest. The sequenced sample consisted of peripheral blood. These receptor sequences come from a man aged 65 to 85 with active or convalescent COVID-19.

This clone was detected a few times. The V call is TRBV28, the J call TRBJ1-6; 7 nucleotides line up with TRBD1. Germline-derived CDR1 and CDR2 are MDHEN and SYDVKM. The CDR3 totals 16 residues. V trimming: 7 bases; J trimming: 0 bases; junction bases outside the gene matches: 6. CDR3 nucleotide sequence: TGTGCCAGCACTCCACCAGGGGGCTCCTATAATTCACCCCTCCACTTT. Protein product: CASTPPGGSYNSPLHF.

The genes are TRBV18 and TRBJ1-1; perhaps TRBD1 as D (6 bases). Germline V lookup: CDR1 KGHSH, CDR2 LQKENI. V lost 1 base and J lost 3, with 15 bases in between. The CDR3 contains 16 residues. The CDR3 sequence is CASSPLGGTGDTEAFF. The CDR3 coding sequence is TGTGCCAGCTCACCACTAGGGGGTACGGGTGACACTGAAGCTTTCTTT. The full variable domain, with the rest looked up from reference TRBV18 and TRBJ1-1, is NAGVMQNPRHLVRRRGQEARLRCSPMKGHSHVYWYRQLPEEGLKFMVYLQKENIIDESGMPKERFSAEFPKEGPSILRIQQVVRGDSAAYFCASSPLGGTGDTEAFFGQGTRLTVV.